This T cell receptor (beta chain) was documented in a study of cytomegalovirus exposure and HLA in healthy donors (dated by TCRdb to about 2017). About the full investigation: An earlier analysis of approximately 640 of the donors reported about 290 Gb of sequence data and some 120 million unique TCR beta sequences from 150 million to 200 million T cells. An early release covering more than 500 HLA-typed donors comprised roughly 300 gigabases of sequencing data and tens of millions of unique TCR sequences. Among the roughly 380 genotyped donors, approximately 82% belonged to the genetic ancestry cluster associated with self-reported Caucasian donors. The study was designed to test whether signatures of past pathogen exposure could be identified by cataloging public T cell receptors. The study profiled the T cell repertoires of some 610 subjects by immunosequencing and related them to cytomegalovirus serostatus. Along with the roughly 700-subject first cohort, a separate validation cohort of over 90 different subjects was used. The study combined high-throughput TCR immunosequencing, statistical association of individual TCRs with disease status, and machine learning to predict cytomegalovirus infection status. A later analysis re-examined previously published TCR beta repertoires from 600 to 700 donors and added high-resolution HLA genotyping to investigate patterns of TCR occurrence. Rather than using new phenotypic data, the later analysis identified candidate immune exposures from TCR beta sequences and from how often those sequences occurred across donors. An earlier analysis of fewer than 750 of the donors used high-throughput TCR beta sequencing to judge whether each TCR beta V gene segment behaved as functional or pseudogenic. Alongside the repertoire data, information on donor age, sex, ethnicity and CMV serostatus was compiled. A later genetic analysis used genome-wide SNP genotypes for about three fifths of the roughly 700 donors, treating that subset as a discovery cohort. Every repertoire in the discovery cohort had been generated on one and the same sequencing platform. HLA typing covered class I and class II loci at four-digit resolution. The number of donors typed differed by locus, with roughly 620-630 for A, B, C, DRB1 and DQB1, around 520 for DQA1, over 600 for DPA1, and some 450 for DPB1. About 5 DR-DQ haplotypes were handled as single units for association and clustering, since linkage in the cohort was strong. Among roughly 400 genotyped donors of the cohort, an average of roughly 230,000 unique TCR beta nucleotide sequences was sequenced per donor, of which 15% to 20% were non-productive. The study at large found these results: In a later analysis, 15,000 to 20,000 TCR beta sequences were associated with specific HLA alleles at a false discovery rate of 0.05. In a later analysis, the rate of TCR association differed among HLA loci, with DRB1 alleles having the most associated TCRs and HLA-C alleles having the fewest. A later analysis found that HLA-associated TCR beta chains were more clonally expanded and had lower generation probabilities than equally common non-associated chains. The only immune exposure information available for the cohort was CMV serostatus. A later analysis reported that several top co-occurrence clusters appeared linked to parvovirus B19, influenza, CMV and Epstein-Barr virus. Sequencing depth was assumed to be roughly uniform across donors in the presence/absence analyses, though that assumption may not hold. Cytomegalovirus status was reported to be diagnosed by the classifier with high specificity and sensitivity in both the original and validation cohorts. Because HLA typing was missing for some donors at each locus, association tests included only the typed subset. When HLA alleles, especially DR and DQ, strongly co-occurred, TCR associations were difficult to assign to individual alleles. Because counts were too low, approximately 18 rarely observed V segments, including chromosome 9 orphons, were excluded from the earlier analysis of 587 of the donors. In an earlier analysis of about 540 of the donors, most TCR beta V segments were observed in productive rearrangements about 87% or about 30% of the time, broadly matching IMGT annotations. It was suggested by the authors that the approach could potentially be generalized to other disease states and immunological phenotypes. A later genetic analysis associated a missense DCLRE1C variant with V-gene and J-gene trimming of TCR beta chains, and an independent cohort replicated the association. A later analysis found that most CMV-associated TCR beta chains appeared HLA-restricted, with HLA associations seemingly driven largely by CMV exposure. The study listed 150 to 200 TCR beta chains as associated with cytomegalovirus. In this cohort, only TCR beta chains were sequenced, and detectable features were limited by the absence of alpha or paired-chain data. A further reported finding was that TCR beta sequences accurately predicted the HLA-A and HLA-B alleles for most subjects in the first cohort. In a later genetic analysis, fewer N-insertions in productive TCRs were reported among donors in an Asian-associated ancestry cluster than the roughly 710-donor mean. A cluster of highly shared sequence variants was judged likely to be a technical artifact of the sequencing pipeline. Three of the identified cytomegalovirus-associated TCR beta chains were confirmed in vitro to be specific for cytomegalovirus antigens. Linkage disequilibrium might explain the correlated functional status among segregating V segments, but an unknown experimental factor could not be excluded. While some public TCRs were present in many individuals, most TCR sequences turned up only very rarely across donors.

The sample holds a few counts of this clone. Which antigen it targets is not known. One junction end does not reproduce the germline sequence, and a read error may be involved. Receptor libraries were prepared by the immunoSEQ multiplex PCR assay. For the multiplex PCR, a mixture combining 60 forward primers for TCR Vbeta segments and 13 reverse primers for TCR Jbeta segments was used. A multiplex PCR assay on genomic DNA amplified the CDR3 region of rearranged TCR beta genes. Amplified TCR beta libraries were sequenced as 87-base-pair reads on the Illumina HiSeq System. The authors' pipeline ran thus. Across the 500 to 850 repertoires, a later analysis counted tens of millions of unique TCR beta chains, approximately 10 million of which were shared by at least two donors. A nearest-neighbor algorithm error-corrected the raw reads and collapsed the reads into unique sequences, merging closely related sequences to remove PCR and sequencing errors. To assign V, D and J gene segments, CDR3 sequences were aligned to IMGT reference sequences. For a sequence to be retained, a match of at least six nucleotides was required to both a V gene segment and a J gene segment. Rearrangements were classified as productive when the CDR3 lacked stop codons and remained in frame with V and J, and all other rearrangements were classified as non-productive. Following IMGT convention, CDR3 was defined as the stretch from the second conserved V-encoded cysteine to the conserved J-encoded phenylalanine. In an earlier analysis of 587 of the donors, sequences lacking an unambiguous match to a single V gene segment were excluded. An earlier analysis of a few hundred of the donors called V segments functional above 56.7% productive rearrangements and segregating when the between-donor standard deviation exceeded 5%. A statistical classification framework was built for diagnosing cytomegalovirus status from the catalog of TCR beta chain sequences. V and J gene assignment, in a later analysis, came from comparing TCR nucleotide sequences with IMGT/GENE-DB human TR gene sequences. The TCRdist pipeline was used in a later analysis to assign CDR3 sequences and most-parsimonious VDJ recombination scenarios. In a later analysis, each TCR beta chain was defined by its CDR3 amino acid sequence together with its V-gene family, and reads without a unique V-gene family were excluded. As a way to deal with suspected cross-contamination and a sequencing artifact, a later analysis dropped hundreds of nucleotide sequences that were highly shared and had low generation probability. For each public chain, a later analysis derived a clonal expansion index from normalized ranks of inferred template counts within each repertoire. In a later analysis, generation probabilities were computed with a VDJ recombination model fitted to out-of-frame rearrangements, and the resulting probabilities were checked against IGoR. In a later analysis, TCR-TCR, TCR-HLA and TCR-CMV co-occurrence was scored with hypergeometric tests, and a repertoire-size bias correction was applied to TCR pairs. In a later analysis, false discovery rates were estimated by permuting HLA or CMV assignments 20 times. In a later analysis, co-occurring TCRs were grouped using DBSCAN, with TCRdist sequence similarity added in when clustering inside HLA-allele-positive subsets. For co-occurrence clustering, repertoires with fewer than 30,000 or more than 120,000 public chains were excluded, along with roughly five repertoires with anomalous nucleotide sharing. TCRdb stores this immuneACCESS table with in-frame sequences only. Part of the clones is absent; in the studies checked, under half of the shortfall reflects unresolved V genes, and no reason is known for the rest. V and J calls and clone size follow that table, whereas D and trimming were derived from the DNA. This sample gives approximately 150,000 clones in total; approximately 71% of them show up just once. The top ten hold approximately 1.3% of the sample.

The cohort comprised fewer than 750 healthy bone marrow donors. At the time of sampling, all cohort members were nominally healthy, though unrecorded immune exposures were likely present. The donor tested CMV seronegative, placing the donor among the approximately 360 seronegative members of the cohort. Each donor provided a peripheral blood sample, and peripheral blood mononuclear cells were used for TCR beta sequencing. Genomic DNA extraction from the blood cell samples was performed with the Qiagen DNeasy Blood Extraction Kit. The source material was PBMCs. The source of this sequence is a man aged 45-60 years in good health and CMV-seronegative.

The CDR3: CASSPRENEKLFF. The base sequence is TGTGCTAGCAGCCCGAGGGAGAATGAAAAACTGTTTTTT. Recombination connected TRBV7-7 to TRBJ1-4, with no confident D gene call. Inclusive of the bounding cysteine and phenylalanine, the CDR3 is 13 residues long. The DNA shown is the 39-base CDR3, in frame from base 1. The germline V gene (reference sequence) supplies CDR1 SSHAT and CDR2 FNYEAQ.